Presented here are 3 T cell receptor beta chains from one specimen sequenced in a study of T cell repertoires in aging, cancer and after chemotherapy (dated by TCRdb to the late 2010s). Genomic DNA extracted from peripheral blood, rather than sorted cells or RNA, was used as the source for amplification of TCR beta rearrangements. Data came from an Illumina MiSeq. Rearranged TRB sequences spanning V, D and J segments were amplified in a multiplex touch-down PCR with a mixed TRB-A/B primer pool. TCRdb trimmed public reads at Q25 via fastp, called clones via MiXCR and kept in-frame beta chains. CDR3 protein sequences are deduplicated, and each keeps its most common genes and DNA. This sample has roughly 5,500 distinct CDR3 sequences in its table, and about a quarter of those were observed once. In total, the top ten clones hold 25% to 40% of the sample. The sample was blood. These receptors originate from a human donor with a solid tumor.

This clonotype is deemed medium-sized. V gene TRBV27 combines with J gene TRBJ2-7, with D unclear. This CDR3 contains 14 residues. Deletions cut 0 bases from V and 3 bases from J, with 9 bases between. Germline V gives CDR1 MNHEY, CDR2 SMNVEV (reference sequence). CDR3 in amino acids: CASSLSQFRYEQYF. CDR3 in DNA: TGTGCCAGCAGTTTATCTCAGTTTCGCTACGAGCAGTACTTC.

In its sample, this clonotype is medium-sized (0.01 to 0.1%). The genes are TRBV11-1 and TRBJ2-2; 10 bases agree with TRBD2. V dropped 2 bases and J dropped 7; count of bases not matched to a gene: 10. The CDR3 runs to 17 residues. Germline CDR1 is SGHAT and CDR2 is FQDESV (reference sequence). DNA for the CDR3: TGTGCCAGCAGCTTATTGTTCGCCCTAGCGGGAGTCGGGGAGCTGTTTTTT. It translates to CASSLLFALAGVGELFF.

This clonotype is categorized as medium-sized. The chain couples TRBV6-5 to TRBJ1-1; D is unclear. The germline V and J ends were trimmed by 7 bases and 0 bases, with 12 bases remaining between them. This CDR3 is built from 14 residues. Per the germline V gene, CDR1 is MNHEY and CDR2 is SVGAGI. CDR3 sequence (DNA): TGTGCCAGCACCCAAATTGGGCTGAACACTGAAGCTTTCTTT. Its translation: CASTQIGLNTEAFF.